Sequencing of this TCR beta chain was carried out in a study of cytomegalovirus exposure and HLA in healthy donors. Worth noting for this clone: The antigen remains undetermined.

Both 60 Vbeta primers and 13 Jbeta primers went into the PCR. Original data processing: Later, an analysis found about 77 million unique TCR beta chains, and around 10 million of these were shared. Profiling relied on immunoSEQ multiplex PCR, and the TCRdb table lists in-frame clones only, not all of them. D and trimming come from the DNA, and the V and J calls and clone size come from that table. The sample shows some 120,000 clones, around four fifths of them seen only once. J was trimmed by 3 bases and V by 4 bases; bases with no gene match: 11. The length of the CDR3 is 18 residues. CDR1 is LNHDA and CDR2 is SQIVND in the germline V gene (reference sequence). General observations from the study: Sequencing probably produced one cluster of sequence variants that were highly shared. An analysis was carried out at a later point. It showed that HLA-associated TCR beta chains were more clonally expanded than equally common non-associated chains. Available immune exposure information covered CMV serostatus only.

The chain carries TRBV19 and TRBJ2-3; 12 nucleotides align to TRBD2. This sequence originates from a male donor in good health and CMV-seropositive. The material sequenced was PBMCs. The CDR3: CASSTPPPSGRGTDTQYF. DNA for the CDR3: TGTGCCAGTAGTACCCCCCCTCCTAGCGGGAGGGGAACAGATACGCAGTATTTT.